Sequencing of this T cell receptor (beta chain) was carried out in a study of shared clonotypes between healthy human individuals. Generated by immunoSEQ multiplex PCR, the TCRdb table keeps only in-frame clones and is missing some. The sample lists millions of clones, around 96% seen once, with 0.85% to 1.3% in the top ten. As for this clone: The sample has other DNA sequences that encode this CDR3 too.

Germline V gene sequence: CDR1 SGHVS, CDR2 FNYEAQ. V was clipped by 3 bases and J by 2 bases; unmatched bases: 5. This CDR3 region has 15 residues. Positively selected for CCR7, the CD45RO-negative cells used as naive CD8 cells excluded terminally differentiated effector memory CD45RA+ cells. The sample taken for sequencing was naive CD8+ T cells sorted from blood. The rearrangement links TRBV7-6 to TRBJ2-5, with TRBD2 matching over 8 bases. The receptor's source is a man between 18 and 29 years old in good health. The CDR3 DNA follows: TGTGCCAGCAGCTTCCGATTAGCGGGACAAGAGACCCAGTACTTC. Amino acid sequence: CASSFRLAGQETQYF.